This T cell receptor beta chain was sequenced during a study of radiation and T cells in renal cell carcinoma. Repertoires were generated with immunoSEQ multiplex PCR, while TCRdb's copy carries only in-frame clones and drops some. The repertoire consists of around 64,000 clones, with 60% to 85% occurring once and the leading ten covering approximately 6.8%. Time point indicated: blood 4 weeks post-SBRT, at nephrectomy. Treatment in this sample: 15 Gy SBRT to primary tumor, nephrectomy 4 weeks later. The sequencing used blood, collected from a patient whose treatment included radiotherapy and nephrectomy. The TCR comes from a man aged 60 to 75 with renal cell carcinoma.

The CDR3 DNA reads as TGCGCCAGCGGGACTAGCGGGAGGGGCAATGAGCAGTTCTTC. Encoded protein: CASGTSGRGNEQFF. The chain employs TRBV5-1 and TRBJ2-1; 16 positions match TRBD2. The V gene end was trimmed by 7 bases and the J gene end by 6 bases; junction bases not matched to a gene: 1. The CDR3 extends over 14 amino acids. CDR1 is SGHRS and CDR2 is YFSETQ in the germline V gene.